This T cell receptor beta chain was identified in a study of blood T cell repertoires in COVID-19 (dated by TCRdb to the early 2020s). At the level of the whole study: The collaborator samples originated in the United States, Italy and Spain and spanned the acute and convalescent phases of COVID-19. Where HLA class I and class II types were available, the types were taken from metadata supplied by the sample provider, not from assay-based typing. Nearly every sample came with metadata listing a de-identified subject ID, COVID-19 status, age in years and sex. The dataset comprised deeply sampled blood TCRbeta repertoires from subjects exposed to, actively infected with, or recovered from COVID-19. The repertoires were released in a freely available public database meant as a resource for research on the immune response to SARS-CoV-2. The samples were drawn from two sources: the first 160 participants of the ongoing ImmuneRACE study, and 1,200 or so subjects contributed by 6 global collaborators. The material from the prospective study consisted of cDNA or gDNA derived from T cells, B-cell-depleted T cells, or PBMCs.

The immunoSEQ Assay, a bias-controlled multiplex PCR, was used to amplify TCRbeta CDR3 regions from genomic DNA. In the source study's methods: The number of nucleated cells in each sample was estimated from the amplification of reference gene primers within the assay. To quantify the absolute abundance of each unique TCRbeta CDR3 rearrangement, sequence reads were collapsed and filtered. For each sample, productive Simpson clonality was calculated as the square root of Simpson's diversity index over productive rearrangements. TCRdb carries this immuneACCESS record with in-frame sequences only. Its versions omit some clonotypes, under half of them owing to an unresolved V gene in the studies checked, with the rest unexplained. V and J calls plus clone size are reproduced from that table; the DNA served to infer D and trimming. This sample has fewer than 200,000 clones in its table, and roughly nine tenths of those were observed once. Jointly, the top ten make up under 2% of the sample.

CDR1 and CDR2 (SGHTA, FQGNSA) derive from the germline V gene. Measured from the cysteine to the phenylalanine, the CDR3 is 14 residues long. The CDR3 DNA has 42 bases and is translated from base 1. Trimming removed 7 bases from V and 7 bases from J, leaving 20 bases between the germline ends. Overall study results and their limits: How much clinical and demographic metadata was included differed by source and by participant, and the metadata was provided uncurated.

Another Seattle source contributed samples from volunteer blood donors who had recovered from COVID-19. Collaborating institutions collected whole blood in K2EDTA tubes following their own protocols. Collaborator samples were shipped for TCRbeta analysis as frozen whole blood, isolated PBMCs, or DNA extracted from either sample type. About this clone itself: This receptor's antigen is unknown. The record has no base qualities; no much larger clone is one base away.

The V and J segments used are TRBV7-2 and TRBJ2-7, with TRBD2 tentatively as D gene (6 bases match). The receptor was isolated from a young man who had recovered from COVID-19. The sequencing sample was made of peripheral blood. The CDR3 corresponds to CASNPGGGRQEQYF. The DNA is as follows: TGTGCCAGCAACCCCGGGGGTGGGAGACAGGAGCAGTACTTC.